The 31 T cell receptor beta chains reported below all come from one sample, sequenced in a study of metastatic and nonmetastatic thyroid tumors (dated by TCRdb to 2020 to 2021). None of the patients had been given any treatment before thyroid surgery. The protocol used for the library was PCR. Sequencing was performed on an Illumina HiSeq 4000. TCRdb reworked the public reads: Q25 trimming with fastp, MiXCR clone assembly, productive beta chains retained. This sample gives roughly 6,800 clones in total; about a fifth of them show up just once. The ten largest account for around 9.6% of the sample. The sample consisted of adjacent normal tissue. The receptor set was obtained from a female donor with papillary thyroid cancer or a benign thyroid nodule (not recorded which). Some clones in this sample may be carry-over from other donors' samples.

This clone is categorized as medium-sized. This chain uses TRBV5-5 with TRBJ2-7; maybe TRBD1 (5 bases). Deletions cut 4 bases from V and 0 bases from J, with 14 bases between. Germline values: CDR1 SGHKS, CDR2 YYEKEE (reference sequence). The CDR3 runs 15 residues. The CDR3 is CASSATRVGSYEQYF. CDR3 sequence (DNA): TGTGCCAGCAGCGCGACCAGGGTGGGCTCCTACGAGCAGTACTTC.

By share, this clone ranks as medium-sized. The gene calls are TRBV5-1 and TRBJ2-7; 7 positions match TRBD1. J gave up 3 bases and V 0 bases, and 9 bases lay outside the gene matches. Germline lookup yields CDR1 SGHRS and CDR2 YFSETQ. There are 16 residues in the CDR3. CDR3 region: CASSLAGTAILYEQYF. As DNA, the CDR3 is TGCGCCAGCAGCTTGGCCGGGACAGCCATCCTCTACGAGCAGTACTTC.

This clone was counted ten times or more. Being one base from a much bigger clone, this may be a read error. This chain connects TRBV5-5 to TRBJ2-2; 7 nucleotides line up with TRBD1. Per the germline V gene, CDR1 is SGHKS and CDR2 is YYEKEE (reference sequence). This CDR3 is built from 15 residues. CDR3 region: CASSLTQGDTRELFF. CDR3 in DNA: TGTGCCAGCAGCTTGACCCAGGGGGACACCAGGGAGCTGTTTTTT.

This clone is classed as medium-sized. The J gene is TRBJ2-1, the V gene TRBV2; TRBD2 matches 8 bases. The CDR3 covers 15 residues. V was clipped by 2 bases and J by 8 bases; unmatched bases: 8. The V gene's germline CDR1 is SNHLY and CDR2 FYNNEI. This CDR3 is CASSESGSTVDEQFF. The CDR3 DNA follows: TGTGCCAGCAGTGAAAGCGGGAGTACGGTCGATGAGCAGTTCTTC.

V and J are TRBV11-2 and TRBJ2-7; TRBD1 aligns across 12 bases. CDR1 and CDR2 from the germline V gene are SGHAT and FQNNGV. The V gene end was trimmed by 1 base and the J gene end by 3 bases; junction bases not matched to a gene: 13. The CDR3 is made up of 19 amino acids. CDR3 sequence: CASSLGSGTGGESNYEQYF. The CDR3, as DNA: TGTGCCAGCAGCTTAGGGTCCGGGACAGGGGGCGAGTCTAACTACGAGCAGTACTTC.

This clone showed up just a few times. The gene calls are TRBV6-1 and TRBJ1-2; D unresolved. The CDR3 length is 15 residues. V lost 2 bases and J lost 8, with 18 bases in between. Germline lookup yields CDR1 MNHNS and CDR2 SASEGT. CDR3 amino acids: CASSEYGERLEGYTF. The CDR3 DNA sequence: TGTGCCAGCAGTGAATACGGGGAACGTTTAGAGGGCTACACCTTC.

V is TRBV18 and J is TRBJ1-2; D might be TRBD1 (5 bases). Trimming cost V 3 bases and J 6 bases, with 17 bases left between them. The CDR3 spans 15 residues. CDR1 is KGHSH, CDR2 LQKENI, per germline. Written as DNA, the CDR3 is TGTGCCAGCTCACCCGAGGGACCCCTACTGAATGGCTACACCTTC. It codes for CASSPEGPLLNGYTF.

This clone was seen a few times. The V and J genes are TRBV12-3 or TRBV12-4 and TRBJ2-1; D not resolved. Trimming shortened V by 7 bases and J by 0 bases, and 16 bases separated the two germline ends. The CDR3 has 16 residues. The CDR3 DNA reads TGTGCCAGCATATCCTCCGGGCCGATCTCCTACAATGAGCAGTTCTTC. This sequence encodes CASISSGPISYNEQFF.

This chain connects TRBV11-2 to TRBJ1-5; tentative D call: TRBD1 (6 bases). V shed 4 bases and J shed 0 bases, with 16 bases lying between them. The CDR3 has 17 residues. Germline V gives CDR1 SGHAT, CDR2 FQNNGV. The CDR3 coding sequence is TGTGCCAGCAGCTCCCTCACGGACAGTTATAGCAATCAGCCCCAGCATTTT. It encodes CASSSLTDSYSNQPQHF.

In its sample, this clone ranks as medium-sized. The V gene is TRBV6-1, the J gene TRBJ1-2; TRBD1 matches at 11 bases. V lost 10 bases and J lost 4; bases outside the gene matches: 8. CDR3 length: 14 residues. Germline V CDR1 and CDR2: MNHNS, SASEGT. The CDR3 sequence: CATLGTGGLYGYTF. The CDR3 coding sequence is TGTGCCACCCTCGGGACAGGGGGACTCTATGGCTACACCTTC.

By frequency in the sample, this clone is medium-sized. The rearrangement joins TRBV6-1 to TRBJ2-5; D uncertain. The CDR3 is 14 residues long. The germline V gene has CDR1 MNHNS and CDR2 SASEGT. The V gene lost 6 bases and the J gene lost 3 bases, with 14 bases spanning the gap. DNA for the CDR3: TGTGCCAGCAGGGGCCGTGGCAACGAAGAGACCCAGTACTTC. Translation gives CASRGRGNEETQYF.

This clone qualifies as medium-sized. The chain combines TRBV6-1 with TRBJ1-2; 8 nucleotides line up with TRBD1. With 6 bases clipped from V and 4 bases from J, the junction kept 4 bases outside the gene matches. Germline CDR1 reads MNHNS; CDR2 reads SASEGT. This CDR3 has 13 residues. Here the CDR3 DNA reads TGTGCCAGCAGCCGAACAGGGGGCTATGGCTACACCTTC. This codes for CASSRTGGYGYTF.

The chain joins TRBV11-1 to TRBJ2-1; 15 bases are a match to TRBD2. In germline, CDR1 is SGHAT, CDR2 FQDESV (reference sequence). Trimming cost V 5 bases and J 5 bases; bases outside gene matches: 10. This CDR3 comprises 18 residues. The DNA for the CDR3 is TGTGCCAGCAGCCCCAGGACTAGCGGGAGGGCCAAGGACAATGAGCAGTTCTTC. The encoded protein is CASSPRTSGRAKDNEQFF. Looking up the rest from reference TRBV11-1 and TRBJ2-1 gives the full variable domain: EAEVAQSPRYKITEKSQAVAFWCDPISGHATLYWYRQILGQGPELLVQFQDESVVDDSQLPKDRFSAERLKGVDSTLKIQPAELGDSAMYLCASSPRTSGRAKDNEQFFGPGTRLTVL.

This clone is deemed medium-sized. This chain connects TRBV24-1 to TRBJ2-2; TRBD1 might be the D (5 bases). CDR1 KGHDR and CDR2 SFDVKD come from the germline V gene. Between the trimmed V and J ends, which lost 0 bases and 6 bases, there was a span of 13 bases. There are 16 residues in the CDR3. CDR3 sequence reads: CATSDLGQGSAGELFF. CDR3 bases: TGTGCCACCAGTGATTTGGGGCAGGGATCGGCCGGGGAGCTGTTTTTT.

Many counts were recorded for this clone. The rearrangement uses TRBV29-1 and TRBJ2-3; the D gene is possibly TRBD1 (6 bases). This CDR3 comprises 14 residues. Germline V gene lookup returns CDR1 SQVTM and CDR2 ANQGSEA. V gave up 0 bases and J gave up 3 bases, with 10 bases separating them. As DNA, the CDR3 is TGCAGCGTTGAAGAGGGGCAGGGGACAGATACGCAGTATTTT. Amino acids: CSVEEGQGTDTQYF.

This clone showed up just once. The CDR3 spells CASNIQGRGGTGELFF. CDR3 in DNA: TGCGCCAGCAACATACAGGGTAGAGGAGGGACCGGGGAGCTGTTTTTT. The gene calls are TRBV5-1 and TRBJ2-2; TRBD1 or TRBD2 may be the D gene (6 bases each). The CDR3 extends over 16 amino acids. Germline lookup yields CDR1 SGHRS and CDR2 YFSETQ. Trimming stripped 6 bases from V and 5 bases from J, with 20 bases between.

This clone showed up just a few times. The V gene is TRBV28, the J gene TRBJ2-3; TRBD1 might be the D (5 bases). V was trimmed by 3 bases and J by 2 bases, leaving 9 bases between them. Germline lookup yields CDR1 MDHEN and CDR2 SYDVKM. CDR3 length equals 14 residues. CDR3 DNA sequence: TGTGCCAGCAGTTTGGGGCAGATCACAGATACGCAGTATTTT. As protein: CASSLGQITDTQYF. The full variable domain, its missing parts supplied by reference TRBV28 and TRBJ2-3, is DVKVTQSSRYLVKRTGEKVFLECVQDMDHENMFWYRQDPGLGLRLIYFSYDVKMKEKGDIPEGYSVSREKKERFSLILESASTNQTSMYLCASSLGQITDTQYFGPGTRLTVL.

This clone was counted a few times. The V gene is TRBV28, the J gene TRBJ2-7; D tentatively reads TRBD1 or TRBD2 (5 bases each). V was pared by 8 bases and J by 2 bases, with 13 bases between. CDR3 length: 13 residues. CDR1 and CDR2 from the germline V gene are MDHEN and SYDVKM. The CDR3 coding sequence is TGTGCCAGCCTCCGACAGCGGCCCTACGAGCAGTACTTC. Protein sequence: CASLRQRPYEQYF.

The table lists this clone with many counts. J is TRBJ2-1 and V is TRBV10-1; D is unresolved. Germline CDR1 reads WNHNN; CDR2 reads SYGVQD (reference sequence). V lost 2 bases to trimming and J lost 0 bases, with 11 bases between them. This CDR3 spans 16 amino acids. The CDR3 DNA sequence: TGCGCCAGCAGTGAGGAAAAGCTCAGCTCCTACAATGAGCAGTTCTTC. Translation: CASSEEKLSSYNEQFF.

This clone is categorized as medium-sized (0.01 to 0.1%). The chain uses TRBV20-1 and TRBJ1-2; weak D call: TRBD1 (5 bases). This CDR3 region has 14 residues. Germline CDR1 reads DFQATT; CDR2 reads SNEGSKA (reference sequence). V dropped 1 base and J dropped 6 bases, with 15 bases sitting between them. CDR3 bases: TGCAGTGCTAGAGCGGGCAGGGCGGGGGATGGCTACACCTTC. This sequence encodes CSARAGRAGDGYTF.

The rearrangement joins TRBV6-1 to TRBJ1-1, with D possibly TRBD1 on 6 matching bases. Germline V gives CDR1 MNHNS, CDR2 SASEGT. Between the trimmed V and J ends, which lost 7 bases and 11 bases, there was a span of 20 bases. CDR3 length: 13 amino acids. The CDR3 sequence: CASTRGGLDGAFF. CDR3 bases: TGTGCCAGCACTCGAGGGGGGTTGGATGGGGCTTTCTTT.

This clone qualifies as medium-sized (0.01 to 0.1%). The chain is built from TRBV7-9 and TRBJ1-2, with unresolved D. Germline lookup yields CDR1 SEHNR and CDR2 FQNEAQ (reference sequence). V was cut by 5 bases and J by 8 bases, with 18 bases left in between. This CDR3 is built from 14 residues. CDR3 sequence (DNA): TGTGCCAGCAGCGGACCGGAGGGATCTAGGGGCTACACCTTC. It is translated as CASSGPEGSRGYTF.

This clone was detected a few times. This may be a read error: a much more frequent sequence differs by one nucleotide. The gene calls are TRBV6-1 and TRBJ2-6; D is perhaps TRBD1 (6 bases). V was cut by 2 bases and J by 6 bases, with 20 bases left in between. The CDR3 length is 18 residues. Germline lookup yields CDR1 MNHNS and CDR2 SASEGT. The CDR3 nucleotides are TGTGCCAGCAGTGAACTCCGGACAGTTTTATCCGTGGCCAACGTCCTGACTTTC. Amino acids: CASSELRTVLSVANVLTF.

For this clone: One junction end does not reproduce the germline sequence, and a read error may be involved. The chain is built from TRBV28 and TRBJ1-3; D perhaps matches TRBD1 (6 bases). CDR3 length: 16 residues. Germline V lookup: CDR1 MDHEN, CDR2 SYDVKM. In DNA, the CDR3 is TGTGCCAGCAGTATCAGGGGTGGGTACTCCGGCAACACCAGATATTTT. It specifies CASSIRGGYSGNTRYF.

V usage is TRBV11-3 and J usage is TRBJ2-7; TRBD2 agrees at 7 bases. Trimming at V came to 2 bases and at J to 7 bases, leaving 11 bases not matched to a gene. The CDR3 is 15 amino acids. CDR1 is SGHNT, CDR2 YENEEA, per germline. For the CDR3, the DNA is TGTGCCAGCAGCTTACGCTTCGCGGGAGAGGGGGAGCAGTACTTC. This sequence encodes CASSLRFAGEGEQYF.

The chain recombines TRBV20-1 with TRBJ2-7; 9 bases align to TRBD1. V was pared by 5 bases and J by 3 bases, with 8 bases of the junction left unmatched. The CDR3 covers 14 residues. Germline lookup yields CDR1 DFQATT and CDR2 SNEGSKA (reference sequence). The chain's CDR3 is CSARRDRAFYEQYF. The CDR3 nucleotides are TGCAGTGCTCGCCGGGACAGGGCCTTCTACGAGCAGTACTTC.

This clone is classed as medium-sized. This rearrangement joins TRBV19 to TRBJ2-7; 11 bases map to TRBD1. Trimming removed 6 bases from V and 6 bases from J; junction bases left unmatched: 10. The germline V gene encodes CDR1 LNHDA and CDR2 SQIVND (reference sequence). CDR3 length: 15 amino acids. The CDR3 sequence is CASSTLGTGGSEQYF. For the CDR3, the DNA is TGTGCCAGTAGCACACTGGGGACAGGGGGTTCCGAGCAGTACTTC.

This clone is medium-sized by share. V and J are TRBV3-1 and TRBJ1-2; TRBD1 matches at 8 bases. This CDR3 has 13 amino acids. The V segment lost 3 bases and the J segment 7 bases; nucleotides outside the gene matches: 4. Per germline, CDR1 LGHDT and CDR2 YNNKEL (reference sequence). CDR3 nucleotides: TGTGCCAGCAGCCAGCCGACAGGGGTTGGCTACACCTTC. Amino acid sequence: CASSQPTGVGYTF. Full variable domain (rest looked up from reference TRBV3-1 and TRBJ1-2): DTAVSQTPKYLVTQMGNDKSIKCEQNLGHDTMYWYKQDSKKFLKIMFSYNNKELIINETVPNRFSPKSPDKAHLNLHINSLELGDSAVYFCASSQPTGVGYTFGSGTRLTVV.

This clone is medium-sized within its sample. V and J are TRBV6-5 and TRBJ1-1; D gene unclear. V gave up 1 base and J gave up 8 bases, with 11 bases separating them. This CDR3 region has 13 residues. The germline V gene has CDR1 MNHEY and CDR2 SVGAGI. This CDR3 reads CASSYLSSGEAFF. CDR3 nucleotides: TGTGCCAGCAGTTACTTGAGTTCGGGCGAAGCTTTCTTT.

The chain uses TRBV5-1 and TRBJ2-7; 7 bases line up with TRBD2. Germline V gene lookup returns CDR1 SGHRS and CDR2 YFSETQ. V shed 0 bases, J shed 3 bases, and the junction held 18 bases outside the gene matches. This CDR3 is built from 19 residues. CDR3 protein: CASSLGGPGTNKKDYEQYF. CDR3 nucleotides: TGCGCCAGCAGCTTGGGTGGGCCCGGGACTAACAAGAAGGACTACGAGCAGTACTTC.

In this sample, this clone turned up many times. The chain joins TRBV12-5 to TRBJ2-1; weak D call: TRBD1 (6 bases). The CDR3 length is 17 residues. Germline CDR1 and CDR2: LGHNT and FRNRAP. V was pared by 5 bases and J by 5 bases, with 22 bases between. CDR3 bases: TGTGCTAGTGGTACCCTCCTCGGGACAACAACAAACAATGAGCAGTTCTTC. Encoded protein: CASGTLLGTTTNNEQFF.